A selection of T cell receptor beta chains follows, all from one sample in a study of CD4+ T cells in melanoma. The repertoire was sequenced with immunoSEQ multiplex PCR; TCRdb's copy has only in-frame clones and lacks some. The sample shows 140,000 or so clones, around 90% of them seen only once. All receptors come from a human donor with melanoma. Both conserved end residues are part of each CDR3. A D gene is named only where the DNA matches it firmly.

cdr3_nt cdr3_aa j_call d_call v_call
TGTGCCAGCAGTGAAAGGCCCGGGAGACAGGGAAGCTCTGGGGCCAACGTCCTGACTTTC CASSERPGRQGSSGANVLTF TRBJ2-6 NA TRBV6-1
TGTGCCAGCAGCTTAAACCCGGGGGACACCATATATTTT CASSLNPGDTIYF TRBJ1-3 NA TRBV7-3
TGCAGCGTTGAAGGTAACACTGAAGCTTTCTTT CSVEGNTEAFF TRBJ1-1 NA TRBV29-1
TGCGCCAGCAGCCAAGATCCGGCAGCTGCCTATGGCTACACCTTC CASSQDPAAAYGYTF TRBJ1-2 NA TRBV4-1
TGTGCCAGCAGCCCCAGAGCGCCAAATGGCTACACCTTC CASSPRAPNGYTF TRBJ1-2 NA TRBV7-8
TGCGCCAGCAGCACAAACCCCCAAGGGTCGGCCGGGGAGCTGTTTTTT CASSTNPQGSAGELFF TRBJ2-2 NA TRBV5-1
TGTGCCAGCCGAAGGGGCCTTTACAATGAGCAGTTCTTC CASRRGLYNEQFF TRBJ2-1 NA TRBV6-5
TGTGCCAGCAGTTCGGGACAGGGGGGTAAGAACACTGAAGCTTTCTTT CASSSGQGGKNTEAFF TRBJ1-1 TRBD1 TRBV28
TGTGCCAGCAGCGAGCCCCCTTCCGGGAACACTGAAGCTTTCTTT CASSEPPSGNTEAFF TRBJ1-1 NA TRBV9
TGTGCCAGCAGTGAATCAGGGCACTATGGCTACACCTTC CASSESGHYGYTF TRBJ1-2 NA TRBV25-1
TGCGCCAGCAGTCCCGGGCGAGGCAATCAGCCCCAGCATTTT CASSPGRGNQPQHF TRBJ1-5 NA TRBV5-1